The 5 T cell receptor beta chains below come from one sample, sequenced in a study of blood T cells in healthy people across ages. Then a second PCR, running roughly 6 to 12 cycles, was carried out with a sample-barcoded 5' primer and a J-beta primer mix. One entry per CDR3 protein results from TCRdb running MiXCR on the 5' RACE reads. Of about 1.4 million distinct CDR3 sequences listed, 45% to 70% are singletons. What was sequenced was blood. The receptors here all came from a young man in good health.

The chain joins TRBV4-3 to TRBJ2-7; tentatively, D is TRBD1 (6 bases). V shed 0 bases and J shed 6 bases, with 9 bases lying between them. Germline CDR1 LGHNA, CDR2 YSLEER. CDR3 length equals 13 residues. The CDR3 region is CASSQDRDTEQYF. CDR3 sequence (DNA): TGCGCCAGCAGCCAAGATCGGGACACCGAGCAGTACTTC.

Note on this clonotype: This clone may be a read error of a much larger clone one base away. The chain carries TRBV7-6 and TRBJ2-1, with 9 bases matching TRBD2. Trimming took 3 bases from V and 7 from J; bases not matched to a gene: 7. Germline V gene data show CDR1 as SGHVS and CDR2 as FNYEAQ. CDR3 length: 15 amino acids. CDR3 in amino acids: CASSLGRAGGNEQFF. In DNA, the CDR3 is TGTGCCAGCAGCTTGGGACGAGCGGGAGGAAATGAGCAGTTCTTC.

The chain links TRBV11-2 to TRBJ2-5, with unresolved D. Near its end, the DNA agrees better with TRBJ2-7, so the J call may be wrong. CDR3 length equals 15 residues. The germline gives CDR1 SGHAT, CDR2 FQNNGV. CDR3 loop: CASSPSQAASYEQYF. CDR3 DNA sequence: TGTGCCAGCAGCCCTTCGCAGGCAGCCTCCTACGAGCAGTACTTC.

This chain joins TRBV5-1 and TRBJ2-3; perhaps TRBD1 as D (6 bases). The CDR3 runs 14 residues. CDR1 and CDR2 (germline): SGHRS, YFSETQ. Trimming removed 5 bases at V and 2 bases at J, with 12 bases between. This CDR3 reads CASSFYRDTDTQYF. The CDR3 region has the DNA TGCGCCAGCAGTTTTTACAGGGACACAGATACGCAGTATTTT.

A word on this clonotype: A much larger clone differs from this one at a single base, so this may be a read error. The genes are TRBV5-1 and TRBJ1-1; 8 nucleotides align to TRBD1. Looked up from germline, CDR1 is SGHRS and CDR2 is YFSETQ. V lost 7 bases to trimming and J lost 4 bases; unmatched junction nucleotides: 9. This CDR3 region has 14 residues. The CDR3 DNA is TGCGCCAGCCAATACAGGGGGTGCGGCACTGAAGCTTTCTTT. As protein: CASQYRGCGTEAFF.